The sequence of this T cell receptor (beta chain) was determined in a study of cytotoxic CD8 clonotypes in ibrutinib-treated CLL. This clone has only one observation. Its specificity is unknown. The method was immunoSEQ multiplex PCR; TCRdb's version includes in-frame clones alone and lacks a portion of them. The table lists approximately 170,000 clones, 70% to 90% of them singletons, with roughly 3% in the top ten. Regarding the study as a whole: Clonality went higher at ibrutinib response and then dropped back toward baseline at progression.

Trimming took 3 bases from V and 6 from J; bases not matched to a gene: 7. The CDR3 covers 15 residues. Germline V lookup: CDR1 LNHDA, CDR2 SQIVND (reference sequence). The specimen was PBMCs, collected at disease progression, from a patient treated with ibrutinib. The sequence was obtained from a human donor with chronic lymphocytic leukemia. The genes are TRBV19 and TRBJ1-5; TRBD1 agrees at 8 bases. The CDR3 sequence is CASSIEDRAVQPQHF. The CDR3 DNA reads TGTGCCAGTAGTATTGAGGACAGGGCTGTTCAGCCCCAGCATTTT.